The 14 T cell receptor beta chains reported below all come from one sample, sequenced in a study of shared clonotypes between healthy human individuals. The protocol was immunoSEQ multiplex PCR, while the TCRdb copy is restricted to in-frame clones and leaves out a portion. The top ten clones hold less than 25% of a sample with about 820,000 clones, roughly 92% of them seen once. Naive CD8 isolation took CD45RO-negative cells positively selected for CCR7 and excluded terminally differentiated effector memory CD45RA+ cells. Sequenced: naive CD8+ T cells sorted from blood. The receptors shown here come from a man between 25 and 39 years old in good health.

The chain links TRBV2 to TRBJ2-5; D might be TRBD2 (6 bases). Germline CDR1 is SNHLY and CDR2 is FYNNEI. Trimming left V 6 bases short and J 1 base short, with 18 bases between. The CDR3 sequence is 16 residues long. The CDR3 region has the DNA TGTGCCAGCAGCCCTGGAGGGGAATCGGGCCAAGAGACCCAGTACTTC. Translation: CASSPGGESGQETQYF.

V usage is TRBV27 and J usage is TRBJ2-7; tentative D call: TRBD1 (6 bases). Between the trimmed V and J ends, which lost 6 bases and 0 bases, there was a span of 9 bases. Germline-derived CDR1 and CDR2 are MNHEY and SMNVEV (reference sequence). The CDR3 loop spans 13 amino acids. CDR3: CASSKDSSYEQYF. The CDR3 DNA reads TGTGCCAGCAGCAAGGACAGCTCCTACGAGCAGTACTTC.

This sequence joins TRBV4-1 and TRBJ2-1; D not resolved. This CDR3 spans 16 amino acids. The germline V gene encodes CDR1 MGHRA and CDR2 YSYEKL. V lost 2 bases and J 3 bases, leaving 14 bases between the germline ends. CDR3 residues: CASSQYLPAFYNEQFF. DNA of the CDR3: TGCGCCAGCAGCCAATATCTCCCAGCGTTCTACAATGAGCAGTTCTTC.

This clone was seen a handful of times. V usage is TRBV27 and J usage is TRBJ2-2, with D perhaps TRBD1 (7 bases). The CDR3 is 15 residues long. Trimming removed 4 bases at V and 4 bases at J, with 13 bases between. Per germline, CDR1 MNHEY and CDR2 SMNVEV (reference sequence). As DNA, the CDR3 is TGTGCCAGCAGTTCAGGGGGGCTCCTCACCGGGGAGCTGTTTTTT. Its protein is CASSSGGLLTGELFF.

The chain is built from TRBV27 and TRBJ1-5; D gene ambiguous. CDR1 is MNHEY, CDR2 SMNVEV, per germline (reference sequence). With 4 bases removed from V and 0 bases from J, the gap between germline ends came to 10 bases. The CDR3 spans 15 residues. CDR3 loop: CASSSPRDSNQPQHF. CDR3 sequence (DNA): TGTGCCAGCAGTTCGCCGCGGGATAGCAATCAGCCCCAGCATTTT.

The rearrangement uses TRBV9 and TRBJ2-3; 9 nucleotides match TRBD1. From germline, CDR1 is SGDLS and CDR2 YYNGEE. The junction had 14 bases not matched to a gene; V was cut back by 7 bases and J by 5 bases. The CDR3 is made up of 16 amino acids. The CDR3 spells CASSGGRTGAQDTQYF. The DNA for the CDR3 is TGTGCCAGCTCGGGAGGAAGGACAGGGGCCCAAGATACGCAGTATTTT.

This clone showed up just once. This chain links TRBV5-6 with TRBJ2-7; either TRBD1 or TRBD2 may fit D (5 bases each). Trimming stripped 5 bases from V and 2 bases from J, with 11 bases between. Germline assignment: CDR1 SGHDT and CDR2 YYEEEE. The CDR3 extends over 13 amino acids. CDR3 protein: CASSTGLTYEQYF. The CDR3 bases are TGTGCCAGCAGTACGGGGCTAACCTACGAGCAGTACTTC.

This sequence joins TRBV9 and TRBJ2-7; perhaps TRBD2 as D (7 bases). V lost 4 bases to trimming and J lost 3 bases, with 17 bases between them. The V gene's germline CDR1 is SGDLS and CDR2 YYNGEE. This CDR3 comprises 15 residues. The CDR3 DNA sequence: TGTGCCAGCAGCCCGAGTGCGGGGGCTGACTACGAGCAGTACTTC. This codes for CASSPSAGADYEQYF.

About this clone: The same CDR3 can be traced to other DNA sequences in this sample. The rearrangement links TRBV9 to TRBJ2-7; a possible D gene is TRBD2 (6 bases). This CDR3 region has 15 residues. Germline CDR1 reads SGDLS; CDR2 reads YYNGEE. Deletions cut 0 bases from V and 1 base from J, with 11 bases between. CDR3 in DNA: TGTGCCAGCAGCGTAGGCGGTAGCGGTTCCTACGAGCAGTACTTC. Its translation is CASSVGGSGSYEQYF.

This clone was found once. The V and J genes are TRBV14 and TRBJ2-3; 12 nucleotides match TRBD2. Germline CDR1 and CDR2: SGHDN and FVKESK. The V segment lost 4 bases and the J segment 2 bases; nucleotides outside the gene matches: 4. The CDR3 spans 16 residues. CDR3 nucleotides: TGTGCCAGCAGCCCACTAGCGGGAGGTGACACAGATACGCAGTATTTT. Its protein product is CASSPLAGGDTDTQYF.

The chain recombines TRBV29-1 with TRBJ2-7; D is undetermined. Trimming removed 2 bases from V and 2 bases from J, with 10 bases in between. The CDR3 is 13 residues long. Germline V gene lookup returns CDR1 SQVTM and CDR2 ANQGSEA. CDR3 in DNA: TGCAGCGTTGAAAGAGGCGTACCCTACGAGCAGTACTTC. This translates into CSVERGVPYEQYF.

This CDR3 is CASSFTGLAGVSSYEQYF. As DNA, the CDR3 is TGTGCCAGCAGTTTCACCGGACTAGCGGGAGTGAGCTCCTACGAGCAGTACTTC. The chain has TRBV28 and TRBJ2-7; TRBD2 matches at 13 bases. The CDR3 loop spans 18 amino acids. Germline-derived CDR1 and CDR2 are MDHEN and SYDVKM. Losses at the gene ends were 3 bases for V and 0 bases for J; bases not matched to a gene: 8.

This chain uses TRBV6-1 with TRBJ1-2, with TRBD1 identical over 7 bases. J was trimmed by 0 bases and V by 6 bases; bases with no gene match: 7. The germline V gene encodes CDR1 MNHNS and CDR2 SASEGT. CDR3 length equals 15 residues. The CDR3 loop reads CASSPGQQTNYGYTF. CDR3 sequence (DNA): TGTGCCAGCAGCCCGGGACAGCAAACTAACTATGGCTACACCTTC.

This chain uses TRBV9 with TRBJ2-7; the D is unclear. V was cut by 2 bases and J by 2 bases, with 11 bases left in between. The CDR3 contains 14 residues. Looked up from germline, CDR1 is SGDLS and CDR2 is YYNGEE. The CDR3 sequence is CASSVQERPYEQYF. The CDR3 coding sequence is TGTGCCAGCAGCGTTCAGGAGAGACCCTACGAGCAGTACTTC.